A single sample is the source of the 24 T cell receptor beta chains below, sequenced in a study of OX40 agonist ivuxolimab in advanced cancers. The library came from the immunoSEQ multiplex PCR assay. Held by TCRdb, this immuneACCESS table contains in-frame sequences only and omits some clones. Under half of the omission traces to an unresolved V gene where checked; the cause of the rest is unknown. The sample includes about 42,000 clones, with less than 90% observed a single time. The top ten constitute roughly an eighth of the sample. This material consisted of CD4+ or CD8+ T cells sorted from blood, taken in a trial of the OX40 agonist ivuxolimab. These receptors all stem from an adult with an advanced solid tumor such as melanoma, head and neck, liver or kidney cancer.

This chain links TRBV19 with TRBJ1-1; D remains unclear. Germline V gives CDR1 LNHDA, CDR2 SQIVND (reference sequence). The CDR3 sequence is 12 residues long. V was cut by 1 base and J by 5 bases, with 5 bases left in between. The chain's CDR3 is CASSIGSTEAFF. CDR3 bases: TGTGCCAGTAGTATAGGGAGTACTGAAGCTTTCTTT.

The gene calls are TRBV7-2 and TRBJ2-7; 7 bases map to TRBD1. The V gene end was trimmed by 4 bases and the J gene end by 6 bases; junction bases not matched to a gene: 6. CDR1 SGHTA and CDR2 FQGNSA come from the germline V gene. This CDR3 region has 13 residues. The CDR3 protein is CASSSSEGAEQYF. DNA of the CDR3: TGTGCCAGCAGCTCCTCAGAGGGGGCCGAGCAGTACTTC.

V gene TRBV16 combines with J gene TRBJ2-5, with D possibly TRBD2 on 5 matching bases. Germline V gene lookup returns CDR1 KGHSY and CDR2 FQNENV. The V end was cut by 3 bases, the J end by 4 bases, with 12 bases between. This CDR3 region has 14 residues. CDR3 DNA sequence: TGTGCCAGCAGCCATCCTTCCCGGGGAGAGACCCAGTACTTC. It specifies CASSHPSRGETQYF.

This clone has a handful of counts. The rearrangement joins TRBV4-1 to TRBJ2-1; D could derive from TRBD1 or TRBD2 (6 bases each). From germline, CDR1 is MGHRA and CDR2 YSYEKL. CDR3 length equals 12 residues. Trimming shortened V by 0 bases and J by 14 bases, and 11 bases separated the two germline ends. CDR3 in DNA: TGCGCCAGCAGCCAAGATAGGGGGGAGAAGTTCTTC. Translated, it gives CASSQDRGEKFF.

This chain uses TRBV6-6 with TRBJ2-1; 8 positions match TRBD2. The CDR3 consists of 16 residues. The ends lost 6 bases at V and 5 bases at J; junction bases unmatched: 12. Per the germline V gene, CDR1 is MNHNY and CDR2 is SVGAGI (reference sequence). CDR3 protein: CASRRSGGGQDNEQFF. CDR3 nucleotides: TGTGCCAGCAGGCGCTCTGGCGGGGGGCAGGACAATGAGCAGTTCTTC.

The rearrangement uses TRBV5-1 and TRBJ2-5, with D perhaps given as TRBD1 or TRBD2 (5 bases each). The J call may be mistaken, given a closer DNA end match to TRBJ2-7. Germline V gene lookup returns CDR1 SGHRS and CDR2 YFSETQ. The CDR3 is made up of 11 amino acids. The CDR3 coding sequence is TGCGCCAGCAGCGGGGGCTACGAGCAGTACTTC. Its translation is CASSGGYEQYF.

The chain combines TRBV4-1 with TRBJ1-2; TRBD1 might be the D (5 bases). V lost 1 base and J 2 bases, leaving 11 bases between the germline ends. CDR1 and CDR2 (germline): MGHRA, YSYEKL. This CDR3 is 15 amino acids long. In DNA form, the CDR3 reads TGCGCCAGCAGCCAAGTTATAGGGGTGAACTATGGCTACACCTTC. Protein product: CASSQVIGVNYGYTF.

J is TRBJ1-5 and V is TRBV5-8; D not certain. Deletions cut 2 bases from V and 1 base from J, with 7 bases between. The CDR3 sequence is 14 residues long. The germline CDR1 and CDR2 sequences are SGHTS and YDEGEE. CDR3 protein: CASSLENSNQPQHF. As DNA, the CDR3 is TGTGCCAGCAGCTTAGAGAACAGCAATCAGCCCCAGCATTTT.

This rearrangement joins TRBV27 to TRBJ2-3, with 15 bases fitting TRBD2. The CDR3 covers 17 residues. Losses at the gene ends were 3 bases for V and 4 bases for J; bases not matched to a gene: 5. Germline lookup yields CDR1 MNHEY and CDR2 SMNVEV (reference sequence). The chain's CDR3 is CASSFMGLAGGADTQYF. In DNA, the CDR3 is TGTGCCAGCAGTTTTATGGGACTAGCGGGAGGTGCAGATACGCAGTATTTT.

In its sample, this clone was seen once. The chain couples TRBV28 to TRBJ1-2; D gene uncertain. Germline V lookup: CDR1 MDHEN, CDR2 SYDVKM. The CDR3 has 17 amino acids. V was trimmed by 6 bases and J by 0 bases, leaving 20 bases between them. CDR3 in amino acids: CASRSRDFGEANYGYTF. CDR3 in DNA: TGTGCCAGCAGATCTAGGGATTTCGGTGAGGCTAACTATGGCTACACCTTC.

The chain has TRBV2 and TRBJ1-5, with TRBD1 matching 9 bases. The ends lost 3 bases at V and 8 bases at J; junction bases unmatched: 11. Germline V CDR1 and CDR2: SNHLY, FYNNEI. The CDR3 contains 16 residues. The CDR3 reads CASSDFTGGRGEPQHF. The CDR3 region has the DNA TGTGCCAGCAGTGATTTTACAGGGGGCCGGGGGGAGCCCCAGCATTTT. The whole variable domain, remainder taken from reference TRBV2 and TRBJ1-5, is EPEVTQTPSHQVTQMGQEVILRCVPISNHLYFYWYRQILGQKVEFLVSFYNNEISEKSEIFDDQFSVERPDGSNFTLKIRSTKLEDSAMYFCASSDFTGGRGEPQHFGDGTRLSIL.

This clone occurred once. This rearrangement joins TRBV5-6 to TRBJ2-7, with TRBD2 matching over 7 bases. V lost 3 bases and J lost 5; bases outside the gene matches: 2. The CDR3 consists of 12 residues. CDR1 is SGHDT and CDR2 is YYEEEE in the germline V gene. CDR3 coding DNA: TGTGCCAGCAGCTGGACTAGTCACGAGCAGTACTTC. Residues: CASSWTSHEQYF.

The chain has TRBV13 and TRBJ2-1; 10 bases agree with TRBD2. Germline V gives CDR1 PRHDT, CDR2 FYEKMQ (reference sequence). The CDR3 consists of 15 residues. Trimming removed 5 bases from V and 9 bases from J; junction bases left unmatched: 10. CDR3 nucleotides: TGTGCCAGCAGCGTGGGGAGCGGGGGGGCGGTTGAGCAGTTCTTC. Translating gives CASSVGSGGAVEQFF.

This clone has a single count. The chain joins TRBV19 to TRBJ1-1; no definite D call. Trimming pared 5 bases from V and 5 bases from J, leaving 27 bases between. The V gene's germline CDR1 is LNHDA and CDR2 SQIVND (reference sequence). The CDR3 extends over 18 amino acids. The CDR3 nucleotides are TGTGCCAGTAGTGCCTTACAACCGGGAAAAAGGATCGTTACTGAAGCTTTCTTT. Amino acid sequence: CASSALQPGKRIVTEAFF.

This clone was seen only once. This rearrangement joins TRBV7-9 to TRBJ2-5; D possibly matches TRBD1 or TRBD2 (5 bases each). This CDR3 region has 14 residues. Per germline, CDR1 SEHNR and CDR2 FQNEAQ (reference sequence). Trimming pared 11 bases from V and 2 bases from J, leaving 18 bases between. The CDR3 DNA is TGTGCCGGGACCGGGACGTGGGATCAAGAGACCCAGTACTTC. Its translation is CAGTGTWDQETQYF.

DNA of the CDR3: TGTGCCTGGAGTTTGTCCATTGCTTACGAGCAGTACTTC. Encoded protein: CAWSLSIAYEQYF. The gene calls are TRBV30 and TRBJ2-7; D is uncertain. Germline V lookup: CDR1 GTSNPN, CDR2 SVGIG (reference sequence). The CDR3 consists of 13 residues. The V end lost 2 bases, the J end lost 4 bases, and 12 bases lay between the germline ends.

The rearrangement links TRBV4-1 to TRBJ2-1, with D possibly being TRBD2 (6 bases). The germline V gene encodes CDR1 MGHRA and CDR2 YSYEKL. Deletions cut 3 bases from V and 8 bases from J, with 14 bases between. This CDR3 is built from 14 residues. The DNA for the CDR3 is TGCGCCAGCAGCCATAATAGCGGAGGGGATGAGCAGTTCTTC. It codes for CASSHNSGGDEQFF.

The rearrangement links TRBV7-2 to TRBJ2-7; no reliable D call. V was shortened by 4 bases and J by 3 bases, with 16 bases between the two germline ends. The CDR3 runs to 15 residues. Germline CDR1 reads SGHTA; CDR2 reads FQGNSA. Here the CDR3 reads CASSSTLRQVYEQYF. CDR3 nucleotide sequence: TGTGCCAGCAGCTCGACCTTGAGACAAGTCTACGAGCAGTACTTC.

The gene calls are TRBV7-9 and TRBJ1-3; D is uncertain. Trimming removed 5 bases at V and 2 bases at J, with 13 bases between. The CDR3 runs to 15 residues. Germline CDR1 reads SEHNR; CDR2 reads FQNEAQ (reference sequence). CDR3 nucleotides: TGTGCCAGCAGCGCTGACGGGGTACCTGGAAACACCATATATTTT. As protein: CASSADGVPGNTIYF.

This sequence joins TRBV5-5 and TRBJ2-3, with D possibly TRBD2 on 6 matching bases. CDR3 length equals 14 residues. CDR1 is SGHKS, CDR2 YYEKEE, per germline (reference sequence). V lost 2 bases, J lost 6 bases, and 13 bases lay in between. CDR3 in DNA: TGTGCCAGCAGCTTAGGAGGCGGGGCTGATACGCAGTATTTT. Translating it yields CASSLGGGADTQYF.

The chain uses TRBV7-9 and TRBJ2-7; tentatively, D is TRBD1 or TRBD2 (5 bases each). V was trimmed by 5 bases and J by 0 bases, leaving 8 bases between them. Germline CDR1 SEHNR, CDR2 FQNEAQ (reference sequence). The CDR3 loop spans 13 amino acids. The CDR3 loop reads CASSTGTSYEQYF. DNA for the CDR3: TGTGCCAGCAGCACCGGGACCTCCTACGAGCAGTACTTC.

This clone showed up just a few times. The junction shows a germline mismatch at one end, possibly a read error. The chain has TRBV7-9 and TRBJ1-5; TRBD1 is a possible D gene (5 bases). The CDR3 runs 14 residues. Germline V CDR1 and CDR2: SEHNR, FQNEAQ (reference sequence). Here the CDR3 reads CASSYDSFNRPQHF. The CDR3 DNA sequence: TGTGCCAGCAGCTACGACAGTTTCAATCGGCCCCAGCATTTT.

V is TRBV4-3 and J is TRBJ2-7, with TRBD1 matching over 9 bases. Trimming took 4 bases from V and 1 from J; bases not matched to a gene: 2. The CDR3 has 14 residues. Germline V lookup: CDR1 LGHNA, CDR2 YSLEER. CDR3 nucleotide sequence: TGCGCCAGCAGCCCTGGGACAGGGTCCTACGAGCAGTACTTC. It is translated as CASSPGTGSYEQYF.

Only a few counts were recorded for this clone. J is TRBJ2-1 and V is TRBV13; D is perhaps TRBD1 or TRBD2 (5 bases each). This CDR3 has 14 amino acids. The V end was cut by 5 bases, the J end by 7 bases, with 15 bases between. The V gene's germline CDR1 is PRHDT and CDR2 FYEKMQ (reference sequence). In DNA, the CDR3 is TGTGCCAGCAGCAGGGGACGGCCTTTTAATGAGCAGTTCTTC. Its protein product is CASSRGRPFNEQFF.